The 14 T cell receptor beta chains below all came from one sample that was sequenced in a study of molecular identifiers for immune sequencing clone quantification. TCRdb fed the PCR reads into MiXCR, producing one record per CDR3 protein. The sample lists hundreds of thousands of distinct CDR3 sequences, around 25% occurring once. The sample consisted of naive CD8+ T cells from blood, with Jurkat cell RNA spiked in. Subset of the sample: FACS-sorted CD8+CD4-CCR7+CD45RA+ naive T cells. These receptors were collected from a human donor in good health. Some libraries in this study had Jurkat cell RNA spiked in.

Points on this clonotype: A read error is possible here, since a much larger clone lies one base away. V and J are TRBV7-9 and TRBJ2-6; D uncertain. With 5 bases removed from V and 9 bases from J, the gap between germline ends came to 17 bases. Germline CDR1 SEHNR, CDR2 FQNEAQ (reference sequence). The length of the CDR3 is 15 residues. CDR3 nucleotides: TGTGCCAGCAGCCTCGGACGCCAGATATACAACGTCCTGACTTTC. This encodes CASSLGRQIYNVLTF.

This clonotype occurred many times. The genes are TRBV7-9 and TRBJ2-5; TRBD2 matches at 10 bases. V shed 7 bases, J shed 5 bases, and the junction held 10 bases outside the gene matches. There are 15 residues in the CDR3. Per germline, CDR1 SEHNR and CDR2 FQNEAQ (reference sequence). CDR3 DNA: TGTGCCAGCACAAACGGGCTAGCGGGAGATGAGACCCAGTACTTC. Residues: CASTNGLAGDETQYF.

This clonotype occurred many times. The chain combines TRBV4-3 with TRBJ1-1; D remains ambiguous. This CDR3 contains 16 residues. Germline loops: CDR1 LGHNA, CDR2 YSLEER. The germline V and J ends were trimmed by 0 bases and 0 bases, with 11 bases remaining between them. CDR3 region: CASSQDSLSMNTEAFF. The CDR3 DNA reads TGCGCCAGCAGCCAAGACAGCCTAAGCATGAACACTGAAGCTTTCTTT.

This clonotype was seen ten or more times. V usage is TRBV11-2 and J usage is TRBJ1-4; the D is unclear. Germline loops: CDR1 SGHAT, CDR2 FQNNGV. V was shortened by 1 base and J by 4 bases, with 13 bases between the two germline ends. CDR3 length equals 16 residues. In DNA, the CDR3 is TGTGCCAGCAGCTTAGCTCAGAATGCTATTAATGAAAAACTGTTTTTT. It codes for CASSLAQNAINEKLFF.

This clonotype was counted between two and nine times. This chain connects TRBV7-6 to TRBJ2-7; maybe TRBD2 (6 bases). This CDR3 is 15 amino acids long. Trimming pared 2 bases from V and 2 bases from J, leaving 13 bases between. Germline V gene data show CDR1 as SGHVS and CDR2 as FNYEAQ. Here the CDR3 DNA reads TGTGCCAGCAGCTTAAGGACTAAAAATCCCTACGAGCAGTACTTC. Translating gives CASSLRTKNPYEQYF.

This chain connects TRBV7-9 to TRBJ1-1; 7 bases match TRBD1. V shed 5 bases and J 8 bases; nucleotides not matched to a gene: 11. The CDR3 has 14 residues. Germline lookup yields CDR1 SEHNR and CDR2 FQNEAQ (reference sequence). This chain's CDR3 is CASSPDRDASEAFF. DNA for the CDR3: TGTGCCAGCAGCCCTGACAGGGATGCTTCGGAAGCTTTCTTT.

The rearrangement joins TRBV11-2 to TRBJ2-1; no definite D call. In germline, CDR1 is SGHAT, CDR2 FQNNGV. This CDR3 is built from 13 residues. V shed 3 bases and J shed 8 bases, with 11 bases lying between them. This CDR3 reads CASSFAPIDEQFF. CDR3 DNA sequence: TGTGCCAGCAGCTTTGCCCCCATCGATGAGCAGTTCTTC.

In this sample, this clonotype turned up a few times. The DNA of the CDR3 is TGCGCCAGCAGCTTGGCCCCTAGCGATACCTACGAGCAGTACTTC. Protein: CASSLAPSDTYEQYF. The gene calls are TRBV5-1 and TRBJ2-7; possibly TRBD2 for D (6 bases). Between the trimmed V and J ends, which lost 0 bases and 2 bases, there was a span of 12 bases. The CDR3 loop spans 15 amino acids. Germline V gene data show CDR1 as SGHRS and CDR2 as YFSETQ.

With respect to this clonotype: One end of the junction varies from germline; a read error may be responsible. The chain carries TRBV27 and TRBJ2-3; TRBD2 aligns across 10 bases. CDR3 length: 17 amino acids. Germline V CDR1 and CDR2: MNHEY, SMNVEV (reference sequence). The CDR3 is CASSLFRLAGGTDTLYF. In DNA, the CDR3 is TGTGCCAGCAGTTTATTTAGGTTAGCGGGAGGCACAGATACGCTGTATTTT.

This clonotype was counted many times. The chain employs TRBV7-9 and TRBJ1-5; no reliable D call. The CDR3 loop spans 13 amino acids. Germline V lookup: CDR1 SEHNR, CDR2 FQNEAQ (reference sequence). V was trimmed by 5 bases and J by 6 bases, leaving 11 bases between them. Here the CDR3 DNA reads TGTGCCAGCAGCATGACTGAGGGTCAGCCCCAGCATTTT. Its translation: CASSMTEGQPQHF.

This clonotype was recorded only once. The junction departs from germline at one end; a sequencing error may be responsible. The chain carries TRBV10-2 and TRBJ2-1; 9 bases map to TRBD2. This CDR3 region has 14 residues. CDR1 and CDR2 from the germline V gene are WSHSY and SAAADI. The CDR3 nucleotides read TGCGCCGGCAGAGGACTAGCGACCTACAATGAGCAGTTCTTC. Translated, it gives CAGRGLATYNEQFF.

This clonotype was picked up many times. V and J are TRBV6-5 and TRBJ2-6; 7 positions match TRBD1. This CDR3 spans 14 amino acids. Losses at the gene ends were 6 bases for V and 3 bases for J; bases not matched to a gene: 2. Germline V CDR1 and CDR2: MNHEY, SVGAGI. CDR3 bases: TGTGCCAGCAGGACAGGGAGTGGGGCCAACGTCCTGACTTTC. Amino acids: CASRTGSGANVLTF.

The V and J genes are TRBV11-2 and TRBJ2-2; D possibly uses TRBD1 or TRBD2 (5 bases each). Trimming removed 1 base at V and 6 bases at J, with 12 bases between. The CDR3 runs 15 residues. CDR1 SGHAT and CDR2 FQNNGV come from the germline V gene. CDR3 DNA sequence: TGTGCCAGCAGCTTAGCGCCAGGGACCCCCGGGGAGCTGTTTTTT. This encodes CASSLAPGTPGELFF. Full variable domain (outside the CDR3, taken from reference TRBV11-2 and TRBJ2-2): EAGVAQSPRYKIIEKRQSVAFWCNPISGHATLYWYQQILGQGPKLLIQFQNNGVVDDSQLPKDRFSAERLKGVDSTLKIQPAKLEDSAVYLCASSLAPGTPGELFFGEGSRLTVL.

The gene calls are TRBV19 and TRBJ2-1; D is uncertain. V was shortened by 1 base and J by 5 bases, with 9 bases between the two germline ends. The CDR3 extends over 14 amino acids. In germline, CDR1 is LNHDA, CDR2 SQIVND (reference sequence). The CDR3 nucleotides read TGTGCCAGTAGTATAGTGGGGTCAGACAATGAGCAGTTCTTC. This sequence encodes CASSIVGSDNEQFF.